The 32 T cell receptor beta chains reported below all come from one sample, sequenced in a study of T cell responses to AZD1222 COVID-19 vaccine (dated by TCRdb to the early 2020s). Sample time point, as interpreted from the label and publication: baseline before first vaccination. The library relied on the immunoSEQ multiplex PCR assay. TCRdb obtained this table from immuneACCESS and retained in-frame rearrangements with V and J assigned. These tables miss some clones; where compared with another copy, unresolved V genes account for less than half of the shortfall, and the remainder is unexplained. Recorded for this sample are roughly 100,000 clones; 88% of them occurred a single time. The top ten clones comprise about 2.5% of the sample. The specimen was peripheral blood, collected on day 0 of AZD1222 vaccination. Every receptor here comes from an adult in good health.

The rearrangement links TRBV11-2 to TRBJ1-4; weak D call: TRBD1 (5 bases). The CDR3 sequence is 15 residues long. Trimming shortened V by 1 base and J by 5 bases, and 11 bases separated the two germline ends. Germline CDR1 SGHAT, CDR2 FQNNGV. CDR3 protein: CASSLAAGLNEKLFF. The CDR3 DNA follows: TGTGCCAGCAGCTTAGCCGCAGGGTTAAATGAAAAACTGTTTTTT.

The chain employs TRBV20-1 and TRBJ2-3, with TRBD1 as a possible D gene (5 bases). The CDR3 runs to 11 residues. Germline CDR1 DFQATT, CDR2 SNEGSKA (reference sequence). V was cut by 5 bases and J by 4 bases, with 7 bases left in between. The CDR3 reads CSAGHADTQYF. The CDR3 DNA reads TGCAGTGCTGGACACGCAGATACGCAGTATTTT.

The chain combines TRBV15 with TRBJ1-5; TRBD1 agrees at 9 bases. V trimming: 3 bases; J trimming: 1 base; junction bases outside the gene matches: 4. Germline CDR1 reads LNHNV; CDR2 reads YYDKDF (reference sequence). CDR3 size: 16 residues. Written as DNA, the CDR3 is TGTGCCACCAGCAGTAGGACAGGGGCGAGCAATCAGCCCCAGCATTTT. It yields the protein CATSSRTGASNQPQHF.

The gene calls are TRBV28 and TRBJ1-5; 7 bases are shared with TRBD1. V trimming: 6 bases; J trimming: 3 bases; junction bases outside the gene matches: 23. This CDR3 contains 20 residues. Germline V gene data show CDR1 as MDHEN and CDR2 as SYDVKM. Written as DNA, the CDR3 is TGTGCCAGCAGACCCCTTGGGAGGAGGGGGCGAAATCATGCCAATCAGCCCCAGCATTTT. Encoded protein: CASRPLGRRGRNHANQPQHF.

The V gene is TRBV5-4, the J gene TRBJ1-2, with TRBD1 matching 8 bases. There are 16 residues in the CDR3. Unmatched junction bases numbered 10, after V lost 0 bases and J lost 6 bases. From germline, CDR1 is SGHNT and CDR2 YYREEE (reference sequence). The CDR3 DNA reads as TGTGCCAGCAGCTTGGCTCCCCAGGGGGCGCTCGATGGCTACACCTTC. Translation gives CASSLAPQGALDGYTF.

The sample holds a few counts of this clone. CDR3: CASSFQHEQFF. CDR3 DNA: TGTGCCAGCAGCTTCCAGCATGAGCAGTTCTTC. The V gene is TRBV13, the J gene TRBJ2-1; no firm D call. The CDR3 covers 11 residues. Trimming stripped 3 bases from V and 8 bases from J, with 5 bases between. The germline CDR1 and CDR2 sequences are PRHDT and FYEKMQ (reference sequence).

The rearrangement joins TRBV10-3 to TRBJ2-3; D possibly corresponds to TRBD2 (5 bases). The CDR3 contains 16 residues. V was trimmed by 5 bases and J by 0 bases, leaving 15 bases between them. Germline V gives CDR1 ENHRY, CDR2 SYGVKD. Here the CDR3 DNA reads TGTGCCATCAGTCCCGCCCGGGGAGAAAGCACAGATACGCAGTATTTT. It specifies CAISPARGESTDTQYF.

The chain recombines TRBV19 with TRBJ2-2; 7 positions agree with TRBD1. CDR3 length equals 16 residues. Losses at the gene ends were 4 bases for V and 3 bases for J; bases not matched to a gene: 8. Looked up from germline, CDR1 is LNHDA and CDR2 is SQIVND (reference sequence). The CDR3 nucleotides read TGTGCCAGTAGTAGGGCTTTGGGGACAGACACCGGGGAGCTGTTTTTT. Protein sequence: CASSRALGTDTGELFF. Supplemented by reference TRBV19 and TRBJ2-2, the full variable domain reads DGGITQSPKYLFRKEGQNVTLSCEQNLNHDAMYWYRQDPGQGLRLIYYSQIVNDFQKGDIAEGYSVSREKKESFPLTVTSAQKNPTAFYLCASSRALGTDTGELFFGEGSRLTVL.

This sequence joins TRBV4-2 and TRBJ2-7; TRBD1 is a possible D gene (6 bases). The CDR3 is 13 residues long. V was clipped by 2 bases and J by 3 bases, with 8 bases between them. Germline V gives CDR1 LGHNA, CDR2 YNFKEQ. Here the CDR3 reads CASSQIQGYEQYF. CDR3 sequence (DNA): TGTGCCAGCAGCCAAATACAGGGCTACGAGCAGTACTTC.

V and J are TRBV5-4 and TRBJ1-1; TRBD1 matches at 7 bases. Germline V gene data show CDR1 as SGHNT and CDR2 as YYREEE (reference sequence). There are 16 residues in the CDR3. V trimming: 0 bases; J trimming: 5 bases; junction bases outside the gene matches: 10. This CDR3 is CASSLGGQGQRTEAFF. Written as DNA, the CDR3 is TGTGCCAGCAGCTTGGGGGGCCAGGGACAGAGAACTGAAGCTTTCTTT.

The chain carries TRBV12-3 or TRBV12-4 and TRBJ2-2; D gene uncertain. V was shortened by 3 bases and J by 4 bases, with 6 bases between the two germline ends. This CDR3 has 13 amino acids. This CDR3 reads CASSFMVTGELFF. Here the CDR3 DNA reads TGTGCCAGCAGTTTCATGGTCACCGGGGAGCTGTTTTTT.

The CDR3, as DNA: TGCGCCAGCAGCTTGGCAGGGACTAGCGACAGCACAGATACGCAGTATTTT. Translation gives CASSLAGTSDSTDTQYF. The V and J genes are TRBV5-1 and TRBJ2-3; 10 bases match TRBD2. Germline lookup yields CDR1 SGHRS and CDR2 YFSETQ. The CDR3 consists of 17 residues. Germline trimming cut 0 bases from V and 0 bases from J; bases unmatched to any gene: 4.

To note about this clone: The same CDR3 arises from other DNA sequences in this sample as well. The J gene is TRBJ2-7, the V gene TRBV3-1 (or the pseudogene TRBV3-2), with 12 bases aligning to TRBD1. This CDR3 is built from 14 residues. Germline loops: CDR1 LGHDT, CDR2 YNNKEL (reference sequence). J gave up 7 bases and V 4 bases, and 5 bases lay outside the gene matches. The CDR3 sequence is CASSPGQGAGEQYF. The CDR3 region has the DNA TGTGCCAGCAGCCCGGGACAGGGGGCGGGTGAGCAGTACTTC.

The chain has TRBV12-2 and TRBJ1-4; the table's D call of TRBD1 was not tested on the DNA. TRBV12-2 is designated a pseudogene. This CDR3 is 15 amino acids long. The CDR3 loop reads CASRHTGGDSEKLFF. The CDR3, as DNA: TGTGCAAGTCGGCATACCGGTGGGGACAGCGAAAAACTGTTTTTT.

The genes are TRBV29-1 and TRBJ2-1; D call uncertain. CDR1 is SQVTM and CDR2 is ANQGSEA in the germline V gene. Between the trimmed V and J ends, which lost 6 bases and 0 bases, there was a span of 12 bases. The CDR3 is 14 amino acids. CDR3 DNA sequence: TGCAGCGTGATACAACAAAGCTCCTACAATGAGCAGTTCTTC. Its protein is CSVIQQSSYNEQFF.

This chain connects TRBV6-4 to TRBJ2-1, with D hard to call. In germline, CDR1 is MRHNA, CDR2 SNTAGT. This CDR3 comprises 15 residues. V was pared by 3 bases and J by 0 bases, with 9 bases between. CDR3 loop: CASSDGESSYNEQFF. The CDR3 DNA reads TGTGCCAGCAGTGATGGAGAGAGCTCCTACAATGAGCAGTTCTTC.

V is TRBV6-6 and J is TRBJ1-6, with D tentatively TRBD1 (6 bases). The V end was cut by 6 bases, the J end by 9 bases, with 21 bases between. The CDR3 loop spans 16 amino acids. Looked up from germline, CDR1 is MNHNY and CDR2 is SVGAGI (reference sequence). The CDR3 loop is CASRVGSGTRGSPLHF. The CDR3 DNA sequence: TGTGCCAGCAGGGTAGGATCAGGGACAAGGGGTTCACCCCTCCACTTT.

The chain couples TRBV10-3 to TRBJ1-4; the D gene is possibly TRBD1 (5 bases). CDR1 ENHRY and CDR2 SYGVKD come from the germline V gene. The V end was cut by 10 bases, the J end by 4 bases, with 13 bases between. This CDR3 has 13 amino acids. CDR3 residues: CATRASHNEKLFF. CDR3 coding DNA: TGTGCCACCAGGGCCAGTCATAATGAAAAACTGTTTTTT.

The CDR3 DNA follows: TGTGCCAGCAGCTTGCGAGGTCGGGACAGGGGGCGCGTGGGGACTGAAGCTTTCTTT. Translation: CASSLRGRDRGRVGTEAFF. V usage is TRBV5-4 and J usage is TRBJ1-1; 12 nucleotides agree with TRBD1. This CDR3 comprises 19 residues. The V segment lost 1 base and the J segment 5 bases; nucleotides outside the gene matches: 15. Germline V gene data show CDR1 as SGHNT and CDR2 as YYREEE (reference sequence).

V is TRBV6-1 and J is TRBJ1-4, with TRBD1 matching 11 bases. The CDR3 extends over 18 amino acids. Germline V lookup: CDR1 MNHNS, CDR2 SASEGT. Losses at the gene ends were 0 bases for V and 0 bases for J; bases not matched to a gene: 3. Written as DNA, the CDR3 is TGTGCCAGCAGTGAAGCCCCGGGACAGGGGGCAACTAATGAAAAACTGTTTTTT. This sequence encodes CASSEAPGQGATNEKLFF.

This chain uses TRBV5-1 with TRBJ2-3, with 12 bases identical to TRBD2. Germline trimming cut 5 bases from V and 3 bases from J; bases unmatched to any gene: 4. The CDR3 runs to 15 residues. Germline CDR1 is SGHRS and CDR2 is YFSETQ. CDR3 loop: CASSSTSGRTDTQYF. The DNA of the CDR3 is TGCGCCAGCAGTTCCACTAGCGGGAGGACAGATACGCAGTATTTT. The whole variable domain, filled in from reference TRBV5-1 and TRBJ2-3, reads KAGVTQTPRYLIKTRGQQVTLSCSPISGHRSVSWYQQTPGQGLQFLFEYFSETQRNKGNFPGRFSGRQFSNSRSEMNVSTLELGDSALYLCASSSTSGRTDTQYFGPGTRLTVL.

The chain couples TRBV6-5 to TRBJ1-3; D not resolved. The CDR3 loop spans 15 amino acids. Germline V gives CDR1 MNHEY, CDR2 SVGAGI. Trimming removed 2 bases from V and 0 bases from J, with 8 bases in between. CDR3 nucleotides: TGTGCCAGCAGTTACGCCCGGCGCTCTGGAAACACCATATATTTT. Residues: CASSYARRSGNTIYF.

This clone was seen a handful of times. V usage is TRBV6-5 and J usage is TRBJ1-5, with 8 bases aligning to TRBD1. The CDR3 spans 13 residues. CDR1 and CDR2 from the germline V gene are MNHEY and SVGAGI. The trim removed 6 bases at V and 6 bases at J, leaving 4 bases unmatched. The DNA for the CDR3 is TGTGCCAGCAGGCAGGGGGCGGGTCAGCCCCAGCATTTT. It codes for CASRQGAGQPQHF.

V and J are TRBV4-1 and TRBJ2-1, with TRBD1 matching 7 bases. In germline, CDR1 is MGHRA, CDR2 YSYEKL. The V segment lost 3 bases and the J segment 7 bases; nucleotides outside the gene matches: 12. The CDR3 loop spans 16 amino acids. CDR3 nucleotide sequence: TGCGCCAGCAGCCACCACGCGAGAGACAGGGTGAATGAGCAGTTCTTC. It specifies CASSHHARDRVNEQFF.

The chain carries TRBV4-1 and TRBJ1-2; unclear D gene. CDR3 size: 15 residues. Between the trimmed V and J ends, which lost 0 bases and 4 bases, there was a span of 12 bases. CDR1 and CDR2 (germline): MGHRA, YSYEKL. Here the CDR3 DNA reads TGCGCCAGCAGCCAAGAGCCGACAATGATCTATGGCTACACCTTC. This translates into CASSQEPTMIYGYTF.

The chain links TRBV25-1 to TRBJ1-6; D gene uncertain. The CDR3 sequence is 12 residues long. Germline CDR1 MGHDK, CDR2 SYGVNS. Trimming left V 1 base short and J 10 bases short, with 5 bases between. CDR3 DNA sequence: TGTGCCAGCAGTGAATCGGGCTCACCCCTCCACTTT. This codes for CASSESGSPLHF.

The rearrangement uses TRBV27 and TRBJ1-1, with 10 positions matching TRBD1. CDR1 is MNHEY and CDR2 is SMNVEV in the germline V gene (reference sequence). This CDR3 region has 17 residues. V lost 6 bases to trimming and J lost 2 bases; unmatched junction nucleotides: 12. Here the CDR3 DNA reads TGTGCCAGCAGACACACCTACCGGGACAGGGGAAACACTGAAGCTTTCTTT. It is translated as CASRHTYRDRGNTEAFF.

V and J are TRBV12-1 and TRBJ2-3; the table's TRBD2 call for D was not verified on the DNA. TRBV12-1 is reported as a pseudogene. CDR3 length equals 15 residues. The CDR3 loop reads CASSFDRGGPDTQYF. The CDR3, as DNA: TGTGCCAGCAGCTTTGACCGGGGGGGCCCGGATACGCAGTATTTT.

The V gene is TRBV27, the J gene TRBJ1-2; perhaps TRBD1 as D (5 bases). Germline CDR1 reads MNHEY; CDR2 reads SMNVEV (reference sequence). Trimming took 6 bases from V and 2 from J, leaving 16 bases between them. This CDR3 is built from 15 residues. CDR3 amino acids: CASRGLAGKNYGYTF. In nucleotides, the CDR3 is TGTGCCAGCAGGGGGCTGGCAGGGAAAAACTATGGCTACACCTTC.

The CDR3 spells CASSQDTGISYNSPLHF. DNA for the CDR3: TGTGCCAGCAGCCAAGATACGGGGATCTCCTATAATTCACCCCTCCACTTT. The chain employs TRBV3-1 (or the pseudogene TRBV3-2) and TRBJ1-6; D remains ambiguous. V gave up 0 bases and J gave up 0 bases, with 9 bases separating them. Germline CDR1 LGHDT, CDR2 YNNKEL (reference sequence). CDR3 length equals 17 residues.

This clone came up once. J is TRBJ2-4 and V is TRBV3-1 (or the pseudogene TRBV3-2); D call uncertain. Germline V lookup: CDR1 LGHDT, CDR2 YNNKEL (reference sequence). The CDR3 covers 16 residues. V was cut by 4 bases and J by 0 bases, with 13 bases left in between. The CDR3 coding sequence is TGTGCCAGCAGCCCCCAGACGCGGTTAGCCAAAAACATTCAGTACTTC. It encodes CASSPQTRLAKNIQYF.

The chain is built from TRBV12-3 or TRBV12-4 and TRBJ1-1, with no clear D. The CDR3 is 13 residues long. Trimming shortened V by 3 bases and J by 11 bases, and 16 bases separated the two germline ends. The CDR3: CASSFPAVRLAFF. CDR3 DNA: TGTGCCAGCAGTTTTCCGGCCGTGAGGTTGGCTTTCTTT.